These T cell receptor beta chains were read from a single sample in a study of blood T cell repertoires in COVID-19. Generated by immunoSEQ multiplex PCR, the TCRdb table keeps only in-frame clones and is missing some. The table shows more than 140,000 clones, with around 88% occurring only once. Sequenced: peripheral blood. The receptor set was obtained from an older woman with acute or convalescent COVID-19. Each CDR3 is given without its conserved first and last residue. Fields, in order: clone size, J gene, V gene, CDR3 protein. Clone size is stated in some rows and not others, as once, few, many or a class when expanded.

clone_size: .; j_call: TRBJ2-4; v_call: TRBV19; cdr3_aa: ASGEAKNIQY
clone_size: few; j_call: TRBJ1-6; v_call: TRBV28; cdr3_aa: ASSFGGTGNSPLH
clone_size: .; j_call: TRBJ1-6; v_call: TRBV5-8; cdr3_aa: ASSFGDRGSPLH
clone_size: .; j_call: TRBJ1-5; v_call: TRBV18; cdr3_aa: ASSPTGSVNQPQH
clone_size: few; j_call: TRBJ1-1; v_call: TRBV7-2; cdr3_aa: ASSARVDAF
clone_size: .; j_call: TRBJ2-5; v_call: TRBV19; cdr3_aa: ASTPLGTGGETQY
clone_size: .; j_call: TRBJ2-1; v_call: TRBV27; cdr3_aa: ASSPQAQNYNEQF
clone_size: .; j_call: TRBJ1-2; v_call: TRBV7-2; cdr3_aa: ASSPPYPGQGGDGYT
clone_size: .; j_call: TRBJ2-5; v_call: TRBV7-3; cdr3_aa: ASSRSVQETQY
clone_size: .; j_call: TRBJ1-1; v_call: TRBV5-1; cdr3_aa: ASRSEGFMNTEAF
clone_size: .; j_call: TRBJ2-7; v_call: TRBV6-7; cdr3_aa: ASSYQDRLPGEQY
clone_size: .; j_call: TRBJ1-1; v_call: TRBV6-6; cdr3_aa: ASSYSYAFEAF
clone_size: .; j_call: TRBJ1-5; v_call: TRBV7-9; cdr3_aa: ASSLDRGPYSNQPQH
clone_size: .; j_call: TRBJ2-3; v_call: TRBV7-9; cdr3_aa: ASSIGTSVDTQY
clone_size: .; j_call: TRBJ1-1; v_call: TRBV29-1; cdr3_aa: SVPQGTPEAAF
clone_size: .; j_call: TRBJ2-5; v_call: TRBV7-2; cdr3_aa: ASSLNTGMETQY
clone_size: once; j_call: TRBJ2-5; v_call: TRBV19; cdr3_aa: ASSRTGNQETQY
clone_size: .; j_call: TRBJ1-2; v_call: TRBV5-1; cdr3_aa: ASSRGQGAGYGYT
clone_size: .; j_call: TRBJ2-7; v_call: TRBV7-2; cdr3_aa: ASSSRQGSPHEQY
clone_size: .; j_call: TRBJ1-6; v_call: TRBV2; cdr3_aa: ASRGTGTENSPLH
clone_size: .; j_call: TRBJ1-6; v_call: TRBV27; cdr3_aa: ASSLWQGAPSPLH
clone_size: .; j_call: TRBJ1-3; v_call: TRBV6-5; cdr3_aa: ASSYHTNPSGNTIY
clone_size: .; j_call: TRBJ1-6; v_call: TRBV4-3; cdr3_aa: ASSQDWSSYNSPLH
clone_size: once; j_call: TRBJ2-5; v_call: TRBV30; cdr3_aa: AWSAPGGTQY
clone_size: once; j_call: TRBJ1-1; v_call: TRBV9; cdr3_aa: ASTRGDRGTEAF
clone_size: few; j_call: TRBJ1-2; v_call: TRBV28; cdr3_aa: AVRGDRVVSYGYT
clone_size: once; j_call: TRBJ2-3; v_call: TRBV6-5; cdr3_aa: ASSLSGADTQY
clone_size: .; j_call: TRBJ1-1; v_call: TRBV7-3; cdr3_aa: ASSTQSGVNTEAF
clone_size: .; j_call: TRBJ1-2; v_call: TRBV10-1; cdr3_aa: ASSERDRVVYGYT
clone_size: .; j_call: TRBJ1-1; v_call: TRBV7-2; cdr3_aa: ASSLVGQPNTEAF
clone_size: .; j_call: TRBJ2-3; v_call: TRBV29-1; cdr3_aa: SSQGQLEATDTQY
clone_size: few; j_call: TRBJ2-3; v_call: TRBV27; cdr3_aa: ASSLSLATDTQY
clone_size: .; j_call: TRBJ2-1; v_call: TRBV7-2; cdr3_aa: ASSLLSSNEQF
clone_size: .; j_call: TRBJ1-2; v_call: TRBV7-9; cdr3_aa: ASSPHSGAVGYGYT
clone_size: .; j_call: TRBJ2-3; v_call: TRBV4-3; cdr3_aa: ASSQEIGTSGGVRDTQY
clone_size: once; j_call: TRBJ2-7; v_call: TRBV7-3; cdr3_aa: ASRPDYNSYEQY
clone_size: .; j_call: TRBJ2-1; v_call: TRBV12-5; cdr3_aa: ASGRSGGYEQF
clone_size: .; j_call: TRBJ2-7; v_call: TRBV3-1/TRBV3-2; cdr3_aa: ASSQSSRVSEQY
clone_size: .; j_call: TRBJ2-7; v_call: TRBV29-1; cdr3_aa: SVRRADRYEQY
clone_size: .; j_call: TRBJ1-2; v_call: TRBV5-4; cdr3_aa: ASSLEGVQGYNYGYT
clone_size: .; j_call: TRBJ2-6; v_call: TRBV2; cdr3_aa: ATSDRFLSGANVLT
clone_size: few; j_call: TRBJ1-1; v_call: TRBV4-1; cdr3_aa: ASSQGNTEAF
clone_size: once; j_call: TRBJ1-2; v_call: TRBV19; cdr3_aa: ASSIGTGGTYGYT
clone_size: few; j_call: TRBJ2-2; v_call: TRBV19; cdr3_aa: ASSIWRGRTGELF
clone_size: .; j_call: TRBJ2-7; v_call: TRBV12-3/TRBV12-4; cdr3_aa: ASRPTGGNEQY
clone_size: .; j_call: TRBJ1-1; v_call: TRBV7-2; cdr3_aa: ASSRPGSTEAF
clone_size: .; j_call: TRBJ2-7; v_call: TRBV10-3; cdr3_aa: AIRDIFYEQY
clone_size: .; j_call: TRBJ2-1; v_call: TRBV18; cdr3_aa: ASSPAGGPSEQF
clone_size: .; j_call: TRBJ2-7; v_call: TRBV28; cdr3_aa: ASSSVVGQNYEQY
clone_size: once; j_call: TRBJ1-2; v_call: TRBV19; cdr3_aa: ASKDRENYGYT
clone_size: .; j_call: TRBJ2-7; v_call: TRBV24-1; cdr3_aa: ATSSTSGVYEQY
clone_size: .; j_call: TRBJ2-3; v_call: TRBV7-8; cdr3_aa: ASSPLAGATDTQY
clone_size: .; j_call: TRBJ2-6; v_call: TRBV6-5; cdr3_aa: ATYGSGANVLT
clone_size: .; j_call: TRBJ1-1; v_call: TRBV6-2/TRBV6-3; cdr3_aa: ASSSSLDRVNTEAF
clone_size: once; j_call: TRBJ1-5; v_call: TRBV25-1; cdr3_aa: ASSDPGTGDQPQH